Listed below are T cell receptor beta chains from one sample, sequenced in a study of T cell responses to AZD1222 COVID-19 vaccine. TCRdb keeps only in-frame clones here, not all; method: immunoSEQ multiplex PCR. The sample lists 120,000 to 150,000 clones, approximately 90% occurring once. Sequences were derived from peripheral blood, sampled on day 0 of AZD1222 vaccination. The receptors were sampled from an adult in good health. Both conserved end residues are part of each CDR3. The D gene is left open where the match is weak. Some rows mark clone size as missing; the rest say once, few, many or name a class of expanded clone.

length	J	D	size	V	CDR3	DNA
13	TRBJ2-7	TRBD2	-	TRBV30	CAWNRGGAYEQYF	TGTGCCTGGAATCGCGGGGGGGCGTACGAGCAGTACTTC
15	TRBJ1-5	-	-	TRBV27	CASSGNRLSNQPQHF	TGTGCCAGCAGCGGGAACCGTCTTAGCAATCAGCCCCAGCATTTT
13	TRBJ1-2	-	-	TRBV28	CASQQDGNYGYTF	TGTGCCAGCCAGCAGGACGGAAACTATGGCTACACCTTC
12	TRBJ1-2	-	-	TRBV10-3	CAISEPGTGYTF	TGTGCCATCAGTGAACCCGGGACTGGCTACACCTTC
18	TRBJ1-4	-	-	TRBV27	CASSLFRGGYATNEKLFF	TGTGCCAGCAGTTTATTCCGTGGGGGCTACGCAACTAATGAAAAACTGTTTTTT
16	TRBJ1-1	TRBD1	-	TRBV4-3	CASSQGRTGGKLGAFF	TGCGCCAGCAGCCAAGGTCGGACAGGGGGCAAACTGGGGGCTTTCTTT
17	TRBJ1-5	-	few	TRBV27	CASSSLAGGGLNQPQHF	TGTGCCAGCAGTTCCCTGGCGGGGGGGGGCCTCAATCAGCCCCAGCATTTT
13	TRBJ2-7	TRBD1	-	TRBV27	CASSFRDSYEQYF	TGTGCCAGCAGTTTCCGGGACAGCTACGAGCAGTACTTC
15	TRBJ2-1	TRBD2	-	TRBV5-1	CASGASGGTYNEQFF	TGCGCCAGCGGGGCTTCCGGGGGGACTTACAATGAGCAGTTCTTC
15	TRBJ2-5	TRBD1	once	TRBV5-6	CASSPDRGNQETQYF	TGTGCCAGCAGCCCCGACAGGGGAAACCAAGAGACCCAGTACTTC
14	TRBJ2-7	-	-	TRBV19	CASSISESSYEQYF	TGTGCCAGTAGTATCAGCGAGAGCTCCTACGAGCAGTACTTC
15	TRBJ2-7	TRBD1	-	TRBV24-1	CATSSGTGWDYEQYF	TGTGCCACCAGTTCCGGGACAGGGTGGGACTACGAGCAGTACTTC
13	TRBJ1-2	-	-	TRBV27	CASRQNSNYGYTF	TGTGCCAGCAGACAGAACTCTAACTATGGCTACACCTTC
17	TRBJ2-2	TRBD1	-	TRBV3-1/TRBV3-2	CASSQVGQGIGTGELFF	TGTGCCAGCAGCCAAGTTGGACAGGGGATCGGCACCGGGGAGCTGTTTTTT
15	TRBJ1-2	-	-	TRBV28	CASSSAGQSNYGYTF	TGTGCCAGCAGTTCGGCAGGACAGTCTAACTATGGCTACACCTTC
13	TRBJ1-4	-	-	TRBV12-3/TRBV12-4	CASSRDTNEKLFF	TGTGCCAGCAGCCGGGATACTAATGAAAAACTGTTTTTT
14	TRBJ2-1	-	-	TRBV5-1	CASRGSGLYNEQFF	TGCGCCAGCAGAGGAAGTGGGTTGTACAATGAGCAGTTCTTC
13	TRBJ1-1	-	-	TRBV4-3	CASSSRRLGEAFF	TGCGCCAGCAGCTCCCGCAGGCTGGGTGAAGCTTTCTTT
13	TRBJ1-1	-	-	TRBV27	CASSFGSNTEAFF	TGTGCCAGCAGTTTCGGATCGAACACTGAAGCTTTCTTT
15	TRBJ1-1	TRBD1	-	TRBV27	CASSLSGTGTIEAFF	TGTGCCAGCAGTCTATCCGGGACAGGAACTATTGAAGCTTTCTTT
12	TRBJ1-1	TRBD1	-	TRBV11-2	CASSRDRAEAFF	TGTGCCAGCTCAAGAGACAGGGCTGAAGCTTTCTTT
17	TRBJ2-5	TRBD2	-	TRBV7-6	CASSLGALAGVQETQYF	TGTGCCAGCAGCTTAGGCGCACTAGCGGGGGTCCAAGAGACCCAGTACTTC
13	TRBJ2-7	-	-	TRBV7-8	CASSLNTDSSAYF	TGTGCCAGCAGCCTCAATACCGACAGCAGTGCGTACTTC
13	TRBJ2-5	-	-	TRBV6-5	CASNLNRAETQYF	TGTGCCAGCAACCTTAACAGGGCAGAGACCCAGTACTTC
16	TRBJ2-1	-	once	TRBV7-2	CASSRTGGDPRDEQFF	TGTGCCAGCAGTCGGACGGGCGGGGACCCTAGGGATGAGCAGTTCTTC
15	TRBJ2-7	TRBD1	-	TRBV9	CASSEGQGGSYEQYF	TGTGCCAGCAGCGAGGGACAGGGTGGTTCCTACGAGCAGTACTTC
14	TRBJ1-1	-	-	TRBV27	CASSYTGIDTEAFF	TGTGCCAGCAGCTATACAGGGATAGACACTGAAGCTTTCTTT
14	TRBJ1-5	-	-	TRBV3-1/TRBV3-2	CASSRAGSNQPQHF	TGTGCCAGCAGCCGAGCGGGGAGCAATCAGCCCCAGCATTTT
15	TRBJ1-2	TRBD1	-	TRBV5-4	CASSLGQGVDYGYTF	TGTGCCAGCAGCCTGGGACAGGGGGTTGACTATGGCTACACCTTC
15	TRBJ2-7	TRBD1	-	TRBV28	CASSLPGTEGREQYF	TGTGCCAGCAGTCTCCCCGGGACAGAAGGTAGGGAGCAGTACTTC
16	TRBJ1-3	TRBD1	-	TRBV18	CASSPRAGGTGNTIYF	TGTGCCAGCTCACCCCGGGCAGGGGGCACTGGAAACACCATATATTTT
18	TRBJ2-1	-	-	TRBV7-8	CASSLAVSGRGRGNEQFF	TGTGCCAGCAGCTTAGCGGTTTCGGGCCGTGGAAGGGGCAATGAGCAGTTCTTC
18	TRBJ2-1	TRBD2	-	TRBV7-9	CASSLSGGLILIYNEQFF	TGTGCCAGCAGCCTTAGCGGGGGGCTTATACTTATTTACAATGAGCAGTTCTTC
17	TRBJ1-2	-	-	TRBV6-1	CASSEGPGLPDPYGYTF	TGTGCCAGCAGTGAAGGCCCAGGGTTACCAGACCCCTATGGCTACACCTTC
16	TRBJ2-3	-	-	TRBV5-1	CASSTGTFYLSDTQYF	TGCGCCAGCAGCACCGGGACATTCTATTTATCAGATACGCAGTATTTT
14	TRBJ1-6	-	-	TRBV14	CASSQDLGASPLHF	TGTGCCAGCAGCCAAGACTTGGGGGCTTCACCCCTCCACTTT
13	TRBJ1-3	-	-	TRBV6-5	CASSYTDKDTIYF	TGTGCCAGCAGTTACACCGACAAAGACACCATATATTTT
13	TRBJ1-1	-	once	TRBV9	CASTQRKDAEAFF	TGTGCCAGCACCCAAAGGAAGGATGCTGAAGCTTTCTTT
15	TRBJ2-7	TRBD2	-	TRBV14	CASSQALAGGYEQYF	TGTGCCAGCAGCCAGGCCTTGGCGGGGGGTTACGAGCAGTACTTC
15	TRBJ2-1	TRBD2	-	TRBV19	CASKDRGGNYNEQFF	TGTGCCAGCAAGGATCGGGGGGGTAACTACAATGAGCAGTTCTTC
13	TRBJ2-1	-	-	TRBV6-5	CASSSEGGGEQFF	TGTGCCAGCAGTTCGGAGGGGGGAGGTGAGCAGTTCTTC
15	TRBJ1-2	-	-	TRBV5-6	CASSLSAGTLYGYTF	TGTGCCAGCAGCTTGTCAGCAGGGACCCTCTATGGCTACACCTTC
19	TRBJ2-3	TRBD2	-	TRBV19	CASSIFGTSGRSSTDTQYF	TGTGCCAGTAGTATCTTCGGGACTAGCGGGAGATCTAGCACAGATACGCAGTATTTT
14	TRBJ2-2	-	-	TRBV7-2	CASSYTGLIGELFF	TGTGCCAGCAGCTATACAGGGCTTATCGGGGAGCTGTTTTTT
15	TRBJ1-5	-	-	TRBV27	CASTPGWGSNQPQHF	TGTGCCAGCACCCCGGGCTGGGGTAGCAATCAGCCCCAGCATTTT
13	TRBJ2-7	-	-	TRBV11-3	CASSPRGSYEQYF	TGTGCCAGCAGCCCCCGCGGTTCCTACGAGCAGTACTTC
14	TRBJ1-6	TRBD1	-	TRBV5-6	CASSLGQANSPLHF	TGTGCCAGCAGTCTAGGACAGGCTAATTCACCCCTCCACTTT
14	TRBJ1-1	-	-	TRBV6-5	CASRAGATNTEAFF	TGTGCCAGCAGGGCAGGGGCCACGAACACTGAAGCTTTCTTT
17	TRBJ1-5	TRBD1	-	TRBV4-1	CASSPGTGGYRNQPQHF	TGCGCCAGCAGCCCCGGGACAGGGGGTTACAGGAATCAGCCCCAGCATTTT
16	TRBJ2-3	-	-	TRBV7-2	CASSLQGARASDTQYF	TGTGCCAGCAGCTTACAGGGTGCCCGCGCTTCAGATACGCAGTATTTT
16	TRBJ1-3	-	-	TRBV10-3	CAISESPRHSGNTIYF	TGTGCCATCAGTGAGTCGCCCAGACACTCTGGAAACACCATATATTTT